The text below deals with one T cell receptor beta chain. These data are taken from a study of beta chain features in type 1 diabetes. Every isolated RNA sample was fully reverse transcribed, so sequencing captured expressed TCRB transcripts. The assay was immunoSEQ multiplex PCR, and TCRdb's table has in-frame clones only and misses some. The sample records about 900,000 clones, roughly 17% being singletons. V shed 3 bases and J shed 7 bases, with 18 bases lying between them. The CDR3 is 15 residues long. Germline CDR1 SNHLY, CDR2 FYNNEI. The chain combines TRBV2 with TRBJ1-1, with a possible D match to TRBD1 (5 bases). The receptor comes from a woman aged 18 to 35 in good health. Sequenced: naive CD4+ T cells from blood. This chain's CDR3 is CASSESPIKRGEAFF. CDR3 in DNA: TGTGCCAGCAGTGAGTCTCCAATTAAAAGGGGTGAAGCTTTCTTT.